This T cell receptor (beta chain) appears in the sequencing data of a study of CD8 T cells in ankylosing spondylitis. The CDR3 spans 14 residues. CDR1 ENHRY and CDR2 SYGVKD come from the germline V gene. V was trimmed by 4 bases and J by 3 bases, leaving 13 bases between them. Quantitative 5'-RACE with molecular barcodes was used to make the TCR beta libraries. TCRdb called the 5' RACE reads again in MiXCR, with one record for every CDR3 protein. The sample holds 200,000 to 250,000 distinct CDR3 sequences, approximately 12% seen once. Study-wide points: From matched ankylosing spondylitis synovial fluid, disease-linked clones were reportedly recovered at significantly enriched levels. A number of the motif variants had already been described in reactive arthritis synovial fluid and blood. A TCR beta motif made of fewer than 10 highly homologous variants seemed typical of ankylosing spondylitis blood.

At least ten counts were recorded for this clonotype. The antigen is undetermined. The receptor was isolated from a male donor with ankylosing spondylitis or in good health (not recorded which). Sequencing was performed on blood, either unsorted or a sorted T cell fraction (not recorded which). V and J are TRBV10-3 and TRBJ2-7, with a tentative D call TRBD1 (6 bases). CDR3 nucleotide sequence: TGTGCCATCAGTGTGGGCTTACAGGGCTACGAGCAGTACTTC. Amino acids: CAISVGLQGYEQYF.